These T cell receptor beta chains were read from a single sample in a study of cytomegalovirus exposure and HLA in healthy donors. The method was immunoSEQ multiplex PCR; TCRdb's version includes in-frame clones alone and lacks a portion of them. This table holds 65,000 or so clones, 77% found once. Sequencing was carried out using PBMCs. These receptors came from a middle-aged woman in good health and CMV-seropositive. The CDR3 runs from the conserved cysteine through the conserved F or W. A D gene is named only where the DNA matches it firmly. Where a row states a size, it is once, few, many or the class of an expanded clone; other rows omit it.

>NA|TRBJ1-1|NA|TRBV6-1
CASSGHRVTMNTEAFF
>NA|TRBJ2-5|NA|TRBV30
CAWSGGPPPGTQYF
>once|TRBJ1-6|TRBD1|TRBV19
CASSIDLTGVSPLHF
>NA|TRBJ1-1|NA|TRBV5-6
CASSLAGGMNTEAFF
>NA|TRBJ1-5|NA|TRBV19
CASSIARGSNQPQHF
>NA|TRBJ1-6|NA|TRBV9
CASSVDQINSPLHF
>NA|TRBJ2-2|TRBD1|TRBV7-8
CASSQDRVVGELFF
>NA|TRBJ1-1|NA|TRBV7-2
CASTSAGGTEAFF
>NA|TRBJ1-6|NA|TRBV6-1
CASSEARNSPLHF
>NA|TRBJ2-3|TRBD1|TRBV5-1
CASSALTGGGDTQYF
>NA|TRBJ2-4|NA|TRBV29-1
CSVAGLAKNIQYF
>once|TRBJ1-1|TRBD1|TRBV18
CASSDRDRGTEAFF
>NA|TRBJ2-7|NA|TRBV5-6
CASSKTTYEQYF
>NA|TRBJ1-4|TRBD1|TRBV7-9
CASSPTGGLTNEKLFF
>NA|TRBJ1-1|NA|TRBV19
CASSIDPPWPNTEAFF
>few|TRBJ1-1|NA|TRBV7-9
CASSLATANTEAFF
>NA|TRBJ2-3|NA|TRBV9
CASSALSGTLTDTQYF
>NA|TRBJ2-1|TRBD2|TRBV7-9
CSSSLVRAGGLYNEQFF
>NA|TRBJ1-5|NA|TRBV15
CATSRDRQVDQPQHF
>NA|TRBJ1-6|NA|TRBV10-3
CAISESTRGTGKNSPLHF
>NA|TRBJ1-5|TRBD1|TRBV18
CASSSGTGSNQPQHF
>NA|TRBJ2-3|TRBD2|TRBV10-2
CASSLAGGSTDTQYF
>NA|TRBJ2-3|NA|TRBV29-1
CSPPGSSTDTQYF
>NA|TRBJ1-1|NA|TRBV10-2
CATRPRGSMNTEAFF
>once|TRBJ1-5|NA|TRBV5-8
CASSLFTGGPQHF
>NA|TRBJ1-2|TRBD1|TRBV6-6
CASTLMTGTANYGYTF
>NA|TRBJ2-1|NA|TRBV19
CASRDRTLRNEQFF
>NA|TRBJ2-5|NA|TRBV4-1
CASSQVIGGSRETQYF
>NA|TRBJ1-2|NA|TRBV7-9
CASSYQGSYGYTF
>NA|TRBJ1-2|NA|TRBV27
CASRPGDYYGYTF
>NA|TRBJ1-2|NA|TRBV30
CAWTLGRGYTF
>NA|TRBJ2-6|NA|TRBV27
CASSLGRGRWANVLTF
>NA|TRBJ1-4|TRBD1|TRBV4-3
CASSHADRGPSEKLFF
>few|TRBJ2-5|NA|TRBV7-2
CASSLGRGETQYF
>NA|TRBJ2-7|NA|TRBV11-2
CASSVTRGGEQYF
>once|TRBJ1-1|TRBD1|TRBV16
CASSIRTGDLMNTEAFF
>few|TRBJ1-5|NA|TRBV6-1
CASSGNKGVSNQPQHF
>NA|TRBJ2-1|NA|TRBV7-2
CASSLVPPVDEQFF
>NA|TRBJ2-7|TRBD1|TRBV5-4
CASSLSGTGGYEQYF
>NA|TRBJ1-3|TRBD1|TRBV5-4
CASSRDRGSGNTIYF
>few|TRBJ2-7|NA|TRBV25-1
CASTSSYEQYF
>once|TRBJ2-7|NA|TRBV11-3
CASSLNLQAGEQYF
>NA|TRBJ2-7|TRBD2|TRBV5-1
CASSRTSGGANEQYF
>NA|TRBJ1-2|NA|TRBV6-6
CASSLEGYGYTF
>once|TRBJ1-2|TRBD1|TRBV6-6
CASSQTGGTYGYTF
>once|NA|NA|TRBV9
CASSVDGAAYEQYF
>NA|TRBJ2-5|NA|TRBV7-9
CASRGRGGREVETQYF
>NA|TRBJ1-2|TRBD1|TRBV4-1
CASSHQQGGNYGYTF
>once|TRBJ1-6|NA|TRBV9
CASSRDYSPLHF
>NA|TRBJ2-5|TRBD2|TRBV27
CASSWGLGETQYF
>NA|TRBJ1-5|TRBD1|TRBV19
CASEQGWRNQPQHF
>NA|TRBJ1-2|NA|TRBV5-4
CASSTGERPVYGYTF
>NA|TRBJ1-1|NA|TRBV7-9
CASSLPSSPGRAFF
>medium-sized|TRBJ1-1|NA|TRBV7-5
CARSRRDKKLAFF
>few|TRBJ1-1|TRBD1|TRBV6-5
CASSYSPGTGAEAFF
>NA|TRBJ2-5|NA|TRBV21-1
CACRGQAEQETQYF
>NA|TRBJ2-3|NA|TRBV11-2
CASSLDPPGDTQYF
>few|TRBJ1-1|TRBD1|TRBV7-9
CASSPDRQGNTEAFF
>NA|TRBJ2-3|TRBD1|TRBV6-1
CAGRDRGGGSTQYF
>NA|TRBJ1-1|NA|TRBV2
CASKAGPPEGVYNTEAFF